This TCR beta chain emerged from a study of T-cell memory formation after mild COVID-19 (dated by TCRdb to the early 2020s). About the investigation overall: TCR sequence clusters from the two donors were found to be largely donor specific. In a couple of donors, T-cell clones that expanded and contracted after mild COVID-19 were followed by sequencing TCRalpha and TCRbeta repertoires longitudinally. The cohort comprised two young, previously healthy adult volunteers, one female and one male. The paper as a whole reports these results and caveats: Some responding clones were detected in pre-infection memory, suggesting pre-existing cross-reactive memory T cells joined the SARS-CoV-2 response. Balanced CD4/CD8 phenotypes were observed for clones contracting from day 15 to 85, whereas a bias towards CD4+ was observed for a second wave of clones expanding from day 15 to 37. Contracting CD4+ clones were found mainly in CM and EM memory subsets, while CD8+ clones were enriched in EMRA. The second-wave clones that peaked on day 37 were not confirmed to be SARS-CoV-2 specific. The study covered only a couple of mild cases, and larger cohorts including severe cases with pre-infection samples were considered necessary.

The listed sequencing device is Illumina NovaSeq 6000. TCRalpha and TCRbeta cDNA libraries were constructed by 5'RACE with constant-segment primers, with sample barcodes and unique molecular identifiers being introduced. Trizol reagent was used to extract RNA from every sample. Amplification of the libraries took two PCR steps, and the second step added a second sample barcode plus Illumina TruSeq adapters. Libraries were sequenced on an Illumina NovaSeq with 2 x 150 bp paired-end reads. Under the source paper's analysis protocol: With migec v1.2.7, reads were demultiplexed and then collapsed into UMI-guided consensus sequences. Using mixcr v2.1.11, the UMI consensuses were aligned to TRA and TRB V and J templates and assembled into clonotypes. Expanded or contracted clonotypes were those called significant by both edgeR and NoisET, with noise models trained on biological replicates. For edgeR calls, the thresholds were a false discovery rate-adjusted p below 0.01 and a log2 fold-change of 1. As an exploratory analysis of dynamics, max-normalized trajectories of the 1000 most abundant clonotypes were examined by PCA with hierarchical clustering. Separately sequenced CD4+ and CD8+ repertoires were used to assign the CD4 or CD8 phenotype of responding clones. Using fastp trimming at Q25 and MiXCR clonotype assembly, TCRdb reanalyzed the public sequencing data and kept in-frame beta chains. Rows are unified per CDR3 protein, each entry keeping the most common DNA and genes. The V and J calls and clone size come from TCRdb's table, not from the authors' own analysis. The sample records a few hundred thousand distinct CDR3 sequences, roughly 15% of which are singletons. The leading ten clones occupy roughly 21% of the sample.

Ficoll-Paque density gradient centrifugation was used to isolate PBMCs. This clonotype was seen ten or more times. Its antigen is unknown. No per-base quality is available; no much larger clone lies one base away. In the germline V gene, CDR1 corresponds to SGHRS and CDR2 to YFSETQ. V sheds 3 bases and J sheds 2 bases, leaving 7 bases between their ends. The CDR3 contains 13 residues, cysteine and phenylalanine counted. Only the CDR3 DNA is retained, 39 bases long and in frame from the first base. The chain was built from TRBV5-1 and TRBJ2-3; the D gene remains uncertain. The sequenced sample consisted of PBMCs or a T cell subset sorted from them (not recorded which). The clonotype was recovered from a young man who had mild COVID-19 (a few samples of this study predate the infection). The sample titles of this study are shuffled in the database, so cell type and time point are left out; the donor was told from shared clones. The nucleotide sequence is given as TGCGCCAGCAGCTCCCCTACCACAGATACGCAGTATTTT. This codes for CASSSPTTDTQYF.